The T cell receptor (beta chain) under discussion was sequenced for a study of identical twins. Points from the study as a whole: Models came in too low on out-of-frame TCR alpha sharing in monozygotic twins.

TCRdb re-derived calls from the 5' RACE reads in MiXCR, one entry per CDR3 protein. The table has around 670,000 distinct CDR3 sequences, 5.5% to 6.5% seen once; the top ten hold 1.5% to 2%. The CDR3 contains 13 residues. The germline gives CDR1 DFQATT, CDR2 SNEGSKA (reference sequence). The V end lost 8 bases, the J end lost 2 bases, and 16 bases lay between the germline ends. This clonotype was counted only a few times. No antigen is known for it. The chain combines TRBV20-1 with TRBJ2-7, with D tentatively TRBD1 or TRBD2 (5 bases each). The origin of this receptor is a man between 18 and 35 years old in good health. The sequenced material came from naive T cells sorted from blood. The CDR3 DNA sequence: TGCAGTCAGCTCGGGACGGATGCCTACGAGCAGTACTTC. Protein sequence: CSQLGTDAYEQYF.